The table lists the clone carrying this TCR beta chain with a few counts. Stated time point: after trial treatment. Noted treatment: LDRT plus nivolumab, ipilimumab, low-dose cyclophosphamide and aspirin (RACIN trial). Nivolumab, ipilimumab, aspirin, low-dose cyclophosphamide and low-dose radiotherapy were given to donors. Solid tumors that lacked tumor-infiltrating lymphocytes and were advanced were present in eligible patients. The sample belongs to a study of low-dose radiotherapy and immunotherapy resistance in tumors. Study context: Radiation delivery to Cohort 1 consisted of 0.5 Gy per fraction every 2 weeks, summing to 6.5 Gy.

The CDR3 runs to 17 residues. CDR1 and CDR2 from the germline V gene are LGHDT and YNNKEL (reference sequence). The V segment lost 4 bases and the J segment 2 bases; nucleotides outside the gene matches: 9. Alpha- and beta-chain coverage of first-strand cDNA came from TRAV- and TRBV-specific primers. TCR amplification involved 20 PCR cycles with a constant-region primer and V-primer adapter. Via MiXCR, TCRdb re-called the reads, giving one row per CDR3 protein. Counted here are tens of thousands of distinct CDR3 sequences, about 25% occurring once; the ten biggest clones make up about 9.4%. The receptor comes from a male donor with prostate cancer. The starting material was PBMCs, obtained after low-dose radiotherapy plus immunotherapy. This chain links TRBV3-1 with TRBJ2-3, with 10 bases identical to TRBD2. The DNA for the CDR3 is TGTGCCAGCAGCCTCAGTAGCGGGGGGCTCCTCACAGATACGCAGTATTTT. The encoded protein is CASSLSSGGLLTDTQYF.